These T cell receptor beta chains were read from a single sample in a study of cytomegalovirus exposure and HLA in healthy donors. Method: immunoSEQ multiplex PCR; TCRdb's copy keeps in-frame clones and lacks some. The repertoire holds over 100,000 clones, about 86% seen once, with about 5% in the top ten. Sequencing used PBMCs. The receptors come from a woman in her twenties or thirties in good health and CMV-seronegative. The conserved cysteine and the conserved F or W are not part of the CDR3 here.

len: 11
v_gene: TRBV2
j_gene: TRBJ2-5
CDR3aa: ASSIDFQETQY

len: 13
v_gene: TRBV5-5
j_gene: TRBJ1-5
CDR3aa: ASSLEISLGQPQH

len: 12
v_gene: TRBV30
j_gene: TRBJ1-1
CDR3aa: AWDLGQLNTEAF

len: 12
v_gene: TRBV5-1
j_gene: TRBJ2-1
CDR3aa: ASSQPGQYNEQF

len: 16
v_gene: TRBV19
j_gene: TRBJ1-1
CDR3aa: ASSQPWYRVRGNTEAF

len: 12
v_gene: TRBV29-1
j_gene: TRBJ1-2
CDR3aa: SVGTPGTDYGYT

len: 15
v_gene: TRBV5-4
j_gene: TRBJ2-7
CDR3aa: ASSPPRTGTSASEQY

len: 14
v_gene: TRBV4-1
j_gene: NA
CDR3aa: ASSQVGTGGIYEQY

len: 12
v_gene: TRBV9
j_gene: TRBJ2-7
CDR3aa: ASSVEMSSYEQY

len: 13
v_gene: TRBV19
j_gene: TRBJ2-7
CDR3aa: ASSGRAAPSYEQY

len: 14
v_gene: TRBV18
j_gene: TRBJ2-7
CDR3aa: ASSPRQQGVSGEQY

len: 15
v_gene: TRBV28
j_gene: TRBJ1-1
CDR3aa: ASSLNRGLLMNTEAF

len: 12
v_gene: TRBV5-4
j_gene: TRBJ2-7
CDR3aa: ASSQVPGAHEQY

len: 13
v_gene: TRBV30
j_gene: TRBJ1-6
CDR3aa: AWSVARAYNSPLH

len: 11
v_gene: TRBV6-5
j_gene: TRBJ2-1
CDR3aa: ASRWGLANEQF

len: 13
v_gene: TRBV15
j_gene: TRBJ1-5
CDR3aa: ATSRARGGNQPQH

len: 12
v_gene: TRBV7-9
j_gene: TRBJ1-4
CDR3aa: ASSSQGASEKLF

len: 15
v_gene: TRBV25-1
j_gene: TRBJ2-1
CDR3aa: ASSGFSSGTFNNEQF

len: 13
v_gene: TRBV19
j_gene: TRBJ2-7
CDR3aa: ASKFLGGSSYEQY

len: 15
v_gene: TRBV9
j_gene: TRBJ2-3
CDR3aa: ASSLMGTSVTTDTQY

len: 10
v_gene: TRBV30
j_gene: TRBJ2-3
CDR3aa: AWRLALDTQY

len: 15
v_gene: TRBV7-6
j_gene: TRBJ2-2
CDR3aa: ASSSNPLAGFSGELF

len: 12
v_gene: TRBV27
j_gene: TRBJ2-5
CDR3aa: ASSSTSGIETQY

len: 14
v_gene: TRBV5-1
j_gene: TRBJ2-1
CDR3aa: ASTINAGTGGSEQF

len: 13
v_gene: TRBV29-1
j_gene: TRBJ1-2
CDR3aa: SVEGRGRANYGYT

len: 15
v_gene: TRBV4-3
j_gene: TRBJ2-1
CDR3aa: ASSQETGTSGRNEQF

len: 15
v_gene: TRBV19
j_gene: TRBJ1-2
CDR3aa: ASSIRYPAGGGYGYT

len: 12
v_gene: TRBV6-1
j_gene: TRBJ1-4
CDR3aa: ASNPRRTNEKLF

len: 14
v_gene: TRBV6-5
j_gene: TRBJ2-7
CDR3aa: ASSYSISGGEYEQY

len: 9
v_gene: TRBV20-1
j_gene: TRBJ2-2
CDR3aa: SALRGGKLF

len: 14
v_gene: TRBV6-1
j_gene: NA
CDR3aa: ASSEEGQGNSYEQY

len: 13
v_gene: TRBV29-1
j_gene: TRBJ2-1
CDR3aa: SVEWASGRYNEQF

len: 12
v_gene: TRBV6-5
j_gene: TRBJ1-2
CDR3aa: ASSYGEPNYGYT

len: 14
v_gene: TRBV15
j_gene: TRBJ2-5
CDR3aa: ATSTTQGGFSETQY

len: 13
v_gene: TRBV7-9
j_gene: TRBJ2-5
CDR3aa: ASSLVGGSQETQY

len: 11
v_gene: TRBV29-1
j_gene: TRBJ1-5
CDR3aa: SVADSLRQPQH